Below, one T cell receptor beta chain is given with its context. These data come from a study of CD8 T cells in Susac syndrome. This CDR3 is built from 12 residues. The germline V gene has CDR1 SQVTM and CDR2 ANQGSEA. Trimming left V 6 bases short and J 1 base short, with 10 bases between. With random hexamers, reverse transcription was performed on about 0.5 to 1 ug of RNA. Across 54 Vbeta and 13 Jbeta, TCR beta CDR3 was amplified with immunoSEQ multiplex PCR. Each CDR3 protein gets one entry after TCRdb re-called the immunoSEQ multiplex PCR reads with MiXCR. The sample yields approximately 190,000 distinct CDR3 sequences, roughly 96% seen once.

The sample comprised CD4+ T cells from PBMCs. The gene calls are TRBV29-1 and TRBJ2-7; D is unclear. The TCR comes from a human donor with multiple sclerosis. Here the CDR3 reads CSVHDLSYEQYF. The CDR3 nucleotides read TGCAGCGTCCACGACCTGTCCTACGAGCAGTACTTC.